The clone carrying this TCR beta chain was seen a few times. From germline, CDR1 is MNHEY and CDR2 SVGAGI. This CDR3 has 15 residues. Germline trimming cut 6 bases from V and 4 bases from J; bases unmatched to any gene: 7. The sample belongs to a study of blood T cells in healthy people across ages. With a J-beta primer mix and a sample-barcoded 5' primer, a second PCR ran about 7 to 12 cycles. A tag from a template-switch adaptor with 12 random nucleotides marked each cDNA molecule. In TCRdb, the 5' RACE reads were re-called with MiXCR into one record per CDR3 protein. The table has 1.5 million to 2 million distinct CDR3 sequences, 28% seen once; the top ten hold roughly 8%.

The source is a woman aged 25 to 39 in good health. Sequenced: blood. The chain has TRBV6-5 and TRBJ1-4; TRBD1 aligns across 8 bases. The chain's CDR3 is CASRIRGLGNEKLFF. The CDR3 bases are TGTGCCAGCAGAATCAGGGGGCTTGGTAATGAAAAACTGTTTTTT.